A selection of T cell receptor beta chains follows, all from one sample in a study of T cell changes during pregnancy in multiple sclerosis. Sequenced by immunoSEQ multiplex PCR; TCRdb stores in-frame clones only, minus some. The table lists around 130,000 clones, over 85% of them singletons. This sample comprised peripheral blood, obtained before pregnancy. These receptors were taken from a female donor with multiple sclerosis, enrolled in a pregnancy study. CDR3s include the opening cysteine and the closing phenylalanine or tryptophan. A D gene is named only where the DNA matches it firmly. A row's size may be missing; if present it is once, few, many or a size class.

v_call: TRBV27
cdr3_length: 15
clone_size: -
j_call: TRBJ2-7
d_call: TRBD1
cdr3_nt: TGTGCCAGCAGCCGGGGACAGGGGCGTTTCTACGAGCAGTACTTC
cdr3_aa: CASSRGQGRFYEQYF

v_call: TRBV19
cdr3_length: 17
clone_size: -
j_call: TRBJ2-1
d_call: TRBD2
cdr3_nt: TGTGCCAGTAGTAGGGGGGTAGCGGGGGGACTATACAATGAGCAGTTCTTC
cdr3_aa: CASSRGVAGGLYNEQFF

v_call: TRBV5-1
cdr3_length: 15
clone_size: -
j_call: TRBJ2-2
d_call: -
cdr3_nt: TGCGCCAGCAGGCTCCCTCAGGGGAACACCGGGGAGCTGTTTTTT
cdr3_aa: CASRLPQGNTGELFF

v_call: TRBV30
cdr3_length: 14
clone_size: -
j_call: TRBJ2-3
d_call: -
cdr3_nt: TGTGCCTGTTTACCTAGCGCGAGCACAGATACGCAGTATTTT
cdr3_aa: CACLPSASTDTQYF

v_call: TRBV2
cdr3_length: 13
clone_size: -
j_call: TRBJ2-1
d_call: -
cdr3_nt: TGTGCCAGCAGTGAATTACGAGCCAATGAGCAGTTCTTC
cdr3_aa: CASSELRANEQFF

v_call: TRBV9
cdr3_length: 15
clone_size: few
j_call: TRBJ1-1
d_call: -
cdr3_nt: TGTGCCAGCAGCCCCTTGGGACACAAGAACACTGAAGCTTTCTTT
cdr3_aa: CASSPLGHKNTEAFF

v_call: TRBV10-3
cdr3_length: 17
clone_size: once
j_call: TRBJ2-1
d_call: TRBD1
cdr3_nt: TGTGCCATCAGTGAATTTCCGGGACAGAGCTCCTACAATGAGCAGTTCTTC
cdr3_aa: CAISEFPGQSSYNEQFF

v_call: TRBV19
cdr3_length: 13
clone_size: -
j_call: TRBJ1-6
d_call: -
cdr3_nt: TGTGCCAGTAGTATCCAAGGGGCTTCACCCCTCCACTTT
cdr3_aa: CASSIQGASPLHF

v_call: TRBV5-6
cdr3_length: 15
clone_size: -
j_call: TRBJ1-4
d_call: TRBD1
cdr3_nt: TGTGCCAGCAGCTCCGGACAGGGAATAAGTGAAAAACTGTTTTTT
cdr3_aa: CASSSGQGISEKLFF

v_call: TRBV2
cdr3_length: 14
clone_size: -
j_call: TRBJ2-3
d_call: TRBD1
cdr3_nt: TGTGCCAGCAAACCCGGACAGGCCACAGATACGCAGTATTTT
cdr3_aa: CASKPGQATDTQYF

v_call: TRBV28
cdr3_length: 14
clone_size: once
j_call: TRBJ2-1
d_call: -
cdr3_nt: TGTGCCAGCAGTGTCCCCCGTGGGGACATCGAGCAGTTCTTC
cdr3_aa: CASSVPRGDIEQFF

v_call: TRBV28
cdr3_length: 13
clone_size: -
j_call: TRBJ2-7
d_call: -
cdr3_nt: TGTGCCAGCACACAGGGTGCCTCCTACGAGCAGTACTTC
cdr3_aa: CASTQGASYEQYF

v_call: TRBV28
cdr3_length: 12
clone_size: -
j_call: TRBJ1-2
d_call: -
cdr3_nt: TGTGCCAGCAGTTTGGAAACTACAGGCTACACCTTC
cdr3_aa: CASSLETTGYTF

v_call: TRBV5-6
cdr3_length: 14
clone_size: -
j_call: TRBJ1-2
d_call: -
cdr3_nt: TGTGCCAGCAGCTTCTTTGAGGAGAGTCGGGGCTACACCTTC
cdr3_aa: CASSFFEESRGYTF

v_call: TRBV13
cdr3_length: 17
clone_size: -
j_call: TRBJ2-2
d_call: TRBD1
cdr3_nt: TGTGCCAGCAGCCAAAGCCGGGACAGCTCGAACACCGGGGAGCTGTTTTTT
cdr3_aa: CASSQSRDSSNTGELFF

v_call: TRBV5-4
cdr3_length: 17
clone_size: -
j_call: TRBJ2-3
d_call: -
cdr3_nt: TGTGCCAGCAGCTTGGCTATTGGCGGGATGGGGACAGATACGCAGTATTTT
cdr3_aa: CASSLAIGGMGTDTQYF

v_call: TRBV30
cdr3_length: 15
clone_size: -
j_call: TRBJ2-3
d_call: TRBD1
cdr3_nt: TGTGCCTGGAGACTCGGACAGGGAATCACAGATACGCAGTATTTT
cdr3_aa: CAWRLGQGITDTQYF

v_call: TRBV27
cdr3_length: 15
clone_size: -
j_call: TRBJ2-3
d_call: TRBD1
cdr3_nt: TGTGCCAGCCGACAGGGGGCGAGCAGCACAGATACGCAGTATTTT
cdr3_aa: CASRQGASSTDTQYF

v_call: TRBV5-1
cdr3_length: 15
clone_size: -
j_call: TRBJ2-1
d_call: TRBD2
cdr3_nt: TGCGCCAGCAGCCTGGGACTAGCGGGAGGACACGAGCAGTTCTTC
cdr3_aa: CASSLGLAGGHEQFF

v_call: TRBV2
cdr3_length: 15
clone_size: -
j_call: TRBJ2-1
d_call: -
cdr3_nt: TGTGCCAGCAGTGAAGTCGGGGGGCCAAACAATGAGCAGTTCTTC
cdr3_aa: CASSEVGGPNNEQFF

v_call: TRBV27
cdr3_length: 15
clone_size: -
j_call: TRBJ2-1
d_call: -
cdr3_nt: TGTGCCAGCAGTTTAAGGGAGCCGCTATACAATGAGCAGTTCTTC
cdr3_aa: CASSLREPLYNEQFF

v_call: TRBV28
cdr3_length: 13
clone_size: once
j_call: TRBJ2-7
d_call: -
cdr3_nt: TGTGCCAGCAGTTTGGCTAGCGCGTACGAGCAGTACTTC
cdr3_aa: CASSLASAYEQYF

v_call: TRBV7-3
cdr3_length: 16
clone_size: -
j_call: TRBJ1-3
d_call: -
cdr3_nt: TGTGCCAGCAGCTTAGGGCCAGGCGTTTCTGGAAACACCATATATTTT
cdr3_aa: CASSLGPGVSGNTIYF

v_call: TRBV2
cdr3_length: 14
clone_size: -
j_call: TRBJ2-1
d_call: -
cdr3_nt: TGTGCCAGTAGGGGAGGAGCATCCTACAATGAGCAGTTCTTC
cdr3_aa: CASRGGASYNEQFF

v_call: TRBV5-1
cdr3_length: 15
clone_size: -
j_call: TRBJ2-7
d_call: TRBD2
cdr3_nt: TGCGCCAGCAGCATTACGGGACTAGCGGGAGAAGAGCAGTACTTC
cdr3_aa: CASSITGLAGEEQYF

v_call: TRBV7-9
cdr3_length: 15
clone_size: -
j_call: TRBJ2-1
d_call: -
cdr3_nt: TGTGCCAGCAGCCTCGGGACACCGTCCTACAATGAGCAGTTCTTC
cdr3_aa: CASSLGTPSYNEQFF

v_call: TRBV7-9
cdr3_length: 13
clone_size: -
j_call: TRBJ2-5
d_call: TRBD2
cdr3_nt: TGTGCCAGCAGCTTCGGGGGGCAAGAGACCCAGTACTTC
cdr3_aa: CASSFGGQETQYF

v_call: TRBV13
cdr3_length: 15
clone_size: -
j_call: TRBJ2-2
d_call: TRBD1
cdr3_nt: TGTGCCAGCAGCTTTCGGAAGGGGGCAATCGGGGAGCTGTTTTTT
cdr3_aa: CASSFRKGAIGELFF